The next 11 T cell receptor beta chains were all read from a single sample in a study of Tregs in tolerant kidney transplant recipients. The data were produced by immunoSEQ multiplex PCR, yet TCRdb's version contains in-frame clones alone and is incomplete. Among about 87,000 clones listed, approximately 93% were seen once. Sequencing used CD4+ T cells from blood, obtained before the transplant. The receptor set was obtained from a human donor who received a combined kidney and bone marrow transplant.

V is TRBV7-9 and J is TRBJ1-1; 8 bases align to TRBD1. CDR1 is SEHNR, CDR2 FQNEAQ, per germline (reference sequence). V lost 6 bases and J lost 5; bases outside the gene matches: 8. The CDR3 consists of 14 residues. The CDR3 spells CASSHDRGRTEAFF. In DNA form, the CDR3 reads TGTGCCAGCAGTCATGACAGGGGTAGGACTGAAGCTTTCTTT.

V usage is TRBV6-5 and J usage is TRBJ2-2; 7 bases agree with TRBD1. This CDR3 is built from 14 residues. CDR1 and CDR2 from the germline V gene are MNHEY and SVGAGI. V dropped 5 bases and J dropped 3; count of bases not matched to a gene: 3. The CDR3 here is CASSPQGYTGELFF. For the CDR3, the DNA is TGTGCCAGCAGTCCACAGGGGTACACCGGGGAGCTGTTTTTT.

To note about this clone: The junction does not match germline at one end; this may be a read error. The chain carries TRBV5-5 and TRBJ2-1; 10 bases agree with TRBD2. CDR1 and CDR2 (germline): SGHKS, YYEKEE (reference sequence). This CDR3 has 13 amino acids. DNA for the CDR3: TGTGCCAGCAGCTTGCCGCTAGCGGGAGCCTCTCTCTTC. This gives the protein CASSLPLAGASLF.

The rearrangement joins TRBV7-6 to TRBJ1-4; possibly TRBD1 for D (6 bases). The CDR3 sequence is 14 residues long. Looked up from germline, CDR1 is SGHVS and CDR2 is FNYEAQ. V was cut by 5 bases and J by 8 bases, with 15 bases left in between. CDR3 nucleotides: TGTGCCAGCAGCCCCGGGACATTTCGCGAAAAACTGTTTTTT. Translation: CASSPGTFREKLFF.

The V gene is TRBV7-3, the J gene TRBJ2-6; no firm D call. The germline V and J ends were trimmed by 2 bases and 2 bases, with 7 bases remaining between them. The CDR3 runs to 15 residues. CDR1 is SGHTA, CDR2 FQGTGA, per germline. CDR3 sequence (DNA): TGTGCCAGCAGCTTATATCAGGCTGGGGCCAACGTCCTGACTTTC. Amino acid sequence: CASSLYQAGANVLTF.

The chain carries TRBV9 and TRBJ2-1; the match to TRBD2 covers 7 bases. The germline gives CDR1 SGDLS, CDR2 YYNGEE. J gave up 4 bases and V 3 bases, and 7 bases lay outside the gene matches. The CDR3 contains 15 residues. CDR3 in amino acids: CASSAGTITYNEQFF. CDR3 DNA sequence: TGTGCCAGCAGCGCCGGGACTATTACGTACAATGAGCAGTTCTTC.

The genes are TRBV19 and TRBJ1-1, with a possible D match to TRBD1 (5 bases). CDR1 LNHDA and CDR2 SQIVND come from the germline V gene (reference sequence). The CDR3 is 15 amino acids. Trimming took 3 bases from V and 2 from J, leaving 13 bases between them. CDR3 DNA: TGTGCCAGTAGTATTGTTACGGGGGGAAACACTGAAGCTTTCTTT. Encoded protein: CASSIVTGGNTEAFF.

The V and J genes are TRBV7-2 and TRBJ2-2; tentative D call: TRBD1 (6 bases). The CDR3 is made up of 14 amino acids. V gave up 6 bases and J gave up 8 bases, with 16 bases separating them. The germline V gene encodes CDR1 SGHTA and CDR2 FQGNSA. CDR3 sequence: CASRPTGGLGELFF. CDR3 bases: TGTGCCAGCAGGCCGACAGGCGGGTTGGGGGAGCTGTTTTTT.

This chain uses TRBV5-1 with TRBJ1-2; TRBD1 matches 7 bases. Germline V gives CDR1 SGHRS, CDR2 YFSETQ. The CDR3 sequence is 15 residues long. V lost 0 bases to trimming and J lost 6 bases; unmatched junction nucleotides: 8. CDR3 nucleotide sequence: TGCGCCAGCAGCTTGGATCTCCACACAGGGGATGGCTACACCTTC. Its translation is CASSLDLHTGDGYTF.

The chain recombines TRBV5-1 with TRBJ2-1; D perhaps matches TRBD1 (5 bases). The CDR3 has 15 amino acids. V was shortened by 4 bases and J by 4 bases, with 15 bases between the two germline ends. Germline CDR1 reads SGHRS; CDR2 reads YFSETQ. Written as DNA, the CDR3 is TGCGCCAGCAGCATGCAGCGCCAGGGATACAATGAGCAGTTCTTC. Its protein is CASSMQRQGYNEQFF. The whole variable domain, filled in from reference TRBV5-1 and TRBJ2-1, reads KAGVTQTPRYLIKTRGQQVTLSCSPISGHRSVSWYQQTPGQGLQFLFEYFSETQRNKGNFPGRFSGRQFSNSRSEMNVSTLELGDSALYLCASSMQRQGYNEQFFGPGTRLTVL.

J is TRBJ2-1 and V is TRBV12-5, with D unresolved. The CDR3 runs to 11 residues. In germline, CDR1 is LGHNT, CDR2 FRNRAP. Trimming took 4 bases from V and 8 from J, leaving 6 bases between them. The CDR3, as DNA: TGTGCTAGTGGTTATCTATATGAGCAGTTCTTC. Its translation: CASGYLYEQFF.